This TCR beta chain emerged from a study of blood T cell repertoires in COVID-19. Seattle patients were enrolled while actively infected and followed longitudinally. The CDR3 has 16 amino acids. The V and J ends lost 8 bases and 5 bases respectively, with 21 bases between them. Germline assignment: CDR1 SNHLY and CDR2 FYNNEI. Sequenced by immunoSEQ multiplex PCR; TCRdb stores in-frame clones only, minus some. The sample carries under 200,000 clones, around 86% recorded once. The sample consisted of peripheral blood. The chain couples TRBV2 to TRBJ2-2; D may be TRBD2 (7 bases). The receptor was derived from a man aged 55 to 69 with COVID-19, enrolled during active disease. This CDR3 reads CASLRGRAGATGELFF. The DNA for the CDR3 is TGTGCCAGCCTTAGGGGTCGGGCGGGGGCGACCGGGGAGCTGTTTTTT.